Listed here is a single T cell receptor beta chain. Using immunoSEQ multiplex PCR, the repertoire was profiled, and TCRdb retains in-frame clones only, with some absent. The data show roughly 220,000 clones, nearly 80% seen once. The record originates from a study of cytotoxic CD8 clonotypes in ibrutinib-treated CLL. The starting material was PBMCs, obtained after 12 months of ibrutinib treatment. The clonotype originates from a human donor with chronic lymphocytic leukemia.

CDR3 nucleotides: TGTGCCAGCAGTAGGGGAGCGGGAGTCACAGATACGCAGTATTTT. This gives the protein CASSRGAGVTDTQYF. V gene TRBV6-5 combines with J gene TRBJ2-3, with 8 bases matching TRBD2. The CDR3 is 15 residues long. V shed 5 bases and J 2 bases; nucleotides not matched to a gene: 6. The germline V gene encodes CDR1 MNHEY and CDR2 SVGAGI.